This T cell receptor beta chain emerged from a study of human T cells and chemical hapten exposure. General observations from the study: The study found that DPC sensitization did not change TCRs above 1 in 1000 frequency.

For this clonotype: Its target is unknown.

TCRdb re-called the RACE reads through MiXCR, storing one row per CDR3 protein. The repertoire holds more than 80,000 distinct CDR3 sequences, with 12% as singletons. CDR1 and CDR2 from the germline V gene are SQVTM and ANQGSEA. The length of the CDR3 is 12 residues. The ends were cut back, 7 bases at V and 8 bases at J, with 15 bases in the middle. This sample's time point: pre-sensitization, week 0. Treatment denoted: therapeutic diphenylcyclopropenone sensitization with weekly scalp DPC. Samples of blood were obtained prior to the application of each patch test. Those who donated were patients with alopecia, 18 to 70 years of age, and suitable for DPC.

This TCR came from a woman between 45 and 65 years old with alopecia areata. Some clones in this sample may be carry-over from other donors' samples. The sequencing used whole blood, collected in connection with sensitization to the hapten diphenylcyclopropenone (DPC). The chain carries TRBV29-1 and TRBJ2-1, with D unclear. The CDR3 region is CSAGRSPDEQFF. The CDR3 region has the DNA TGCAGCGCCGGAAGGTCGCCGGATGAGCAGTTCTTC.